By share, the clone carrying this T cell receptor beta chain ranks as medium-sized. What it binds is unknown. Treatment reported: roughly nine-day PBMC culture with coronavirus spike peptide pools or control peptides (ViraFEST assay). Those CD4+ T cells from the unexposed donor predate the COVID-19 pandemic (2011-2018). This sample stems from a study of vaccination and CD4 T cells after COVID-19. About the research overall: There were six male and four female convalescents, and two of them were Hispanic. At a median roughly 100 days (range 35 to 161) after diagnosis, post-COVID samples were drawn. Blood was drawn a median roughly 68 days post second dose, range 14 to 241.

CDR1 and CDR2 (germline): LNHNV, YYDKDF (reference sequence). The length of the CDR3 is 15 residues. Between the trimmed V and J ends, which lost 3 bases and 6 bases, there was a span of 15 bases. Oncomine TCR Beta short-read sequencing was applied to DNA from cultured CD4+ T cells. One entry per CDR3 protein, called by TCRdb with MiXCR from the PCR reads. The table includes thousands of distinct CDR3 sequences, more than 25% detected once. The sequenced material came from CD4+ T cells from blood, cultured in vitro. The rearrangement uses TRBV15 and TRBJ1-5, with D perhaps TRBD1 (5 bases). The sequence was obtained from a human donor in good health. The CDR3, as DNA: TGTGCCACCAGCAGGCAGGGCGGGGCGAGTCAGCCCCAGCATTTT. As protein: CATSRQGGASQPQHF.